The source of this T cell receptor (beta chain) is a study of low-dose radiotherapy and immunotherapy resistance in tumors. Across the study: Dosing of intravenous cyclophosphamide at 200 mg/m2 occurred every two weeks and took place one day prior to radiation and immunotherapy.

With TRAV- and TRBV-specific primers, first-strand cDNA was made, covering the alpha and beta chains. TCR amplification used roughly 21 PCR cycles, a constant-region primer and a V-primer adapter. Researchers amplified the isolated mRNA using in vitro transcription. MiXCR, applied by TCRdb to the reads, yields one record per CDR3 protein. The sample includes 6,600 or so distinct CDR3 sequences, approximately 80% of them seen just once. Treatment of the donors consisted of nivolumab and ipilimumab (plus aspirin, low-dose cyclophosphamide and low-dose radiotherapy). Eligible patients had advanced solid tumors lacking tumor-infiltrating lymphocytes. The sequence came from a human donor with advanced metastatic prostate, ovarian, gallbladder or colorectal cancer (not recorded which). This table probably holds off-target reads from a library built for another chain.

CDR3 sequence (DNA): TGTGCCACCCGTGGGACCGGGACAGCATTACAAGAGACCCAGTACTTC. As protein: CATRGTGTALQETQYF. This chain joins TRBV28 and TRBJ2-5, with 7 bases identical to TRBD1. The trim removed 10 bases at V and 2 bases at J, leaving 16 bases unmatched. This CDR3 contains 16 residues. Germline-derived CDR1 and CDR2 are MDHEN and SYDVKM.